This entry describes one T cell receptor (beta chain). Antigen unknown. The same CDR3 also results from other DNA sequences found in this sample. The sample comes from a study of T cell responses to AZD1222 COVID-19 vaccine. Study-wide findings and caveats: Females outnumbered males among donors, who were mostly white British; clonal diversity was possibly underestimated. The study reported that nearly half of spike-specific TCRs target unmutated variant regions.

Germline V gene lookup returns CDR1 SGHRS and CDR2 YFSETQ. The CDR3 sequence is 15 residues long. V dropped 0 bases and J dropped 2 bases, with 8 bases sitting between them. Assay used: immunoSEQ multiplex PCR; TCRdb lists only in-frame clones, some missing. The data hold roughly 130,000 clones, with roughly nine tenths observed a single time. Specimen: peripheral blood, collected on day 0 of AZD1222 vaccination. The clonotype originates from an adult in good health. The chain has TRBV5-1 and TRBJ2-2, with D perhaps being TRBD1 or TRBD2 (6 bases each). CDR3 DNA sequence: TGCGCCAGCAGCTTGGAGGGGGGTAACACCGGGGAGCTGTTTTTT. Its translation: CASSLEGGNTGELFF.